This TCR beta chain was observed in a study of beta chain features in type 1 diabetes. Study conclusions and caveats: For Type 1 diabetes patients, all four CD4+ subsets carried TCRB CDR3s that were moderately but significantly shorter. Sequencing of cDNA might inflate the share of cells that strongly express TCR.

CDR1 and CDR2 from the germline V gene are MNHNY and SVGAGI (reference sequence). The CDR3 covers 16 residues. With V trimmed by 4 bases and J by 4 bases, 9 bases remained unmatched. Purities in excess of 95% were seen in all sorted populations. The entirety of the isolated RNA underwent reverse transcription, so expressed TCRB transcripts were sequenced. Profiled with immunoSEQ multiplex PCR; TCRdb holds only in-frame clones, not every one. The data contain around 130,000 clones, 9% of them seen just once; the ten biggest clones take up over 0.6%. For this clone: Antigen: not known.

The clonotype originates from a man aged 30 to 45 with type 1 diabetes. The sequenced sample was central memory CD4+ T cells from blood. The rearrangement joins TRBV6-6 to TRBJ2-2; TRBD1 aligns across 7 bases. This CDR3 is CASSSLGGAGTGELFF. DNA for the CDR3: TGTGCCAGCAGTTCCCTAGGGGGCGCGGGCACCGGGGAGCTGTTTTTT.